This T cell receptor beta chain derives from a study of OX40 agonist ivuxolimab in advanced cancers. Study details: In this trial design, patients received ivuxolimab intravenously at 0.01 to 10 mg/kg every 2 weeks. Study-level points and caveats: Among the least clonally expanded were partial responders at 0.1-3.0 mg/kg. Doses of 0.1 to 3.0 mg/kg were accompanied by clonal expansion of CD4+ and CD8+ blood T cells by week 6. Nonresponders, in some cases, also had low normalized T-cell clonal expansion.

Profiled with immunoSEQ multiplex PCR; TCRdb holds only in-frame clones, not every one. In the table there are 65,000 to 85,000 clones, around nine tenths of which are singletons. In the case of this clone: What it binds is not known.

Germline assignment: CDR1 MNHNY and CDR2 SVGAGI (reference sequence). The trim removed 8 bases at V and 7 bases at J, leaving 11 bases unmatched. The length of the CDR3 is 13 residues. The genes are TRBV6-6 and TRBJ2-7; 7 bases map to TRBD1. The specimen comprised CD4+ or CD8+ T cells sorted from blood, sampled in a trial of the OX40 agonist ivuxolimab. The sequence derives from an adult with an advanced solid tumor such as melanoma, head and neck, liver or kidney cancer. CDR3 bases: TGTGCCAGCTCCATCCAGGGGGAAAGGGAGCAGTACTTC. Amino acids: CASSIQGEREQYF.